Listed here are 19 T cell receptor beta chains from one sample, sequenced in a study of cytomegalovirus exposure and HLA in healthy donors (dated by TCRdb to about 2017). The method was the immunoSEQ multiplex PCR assay. For the multiplex PCR, a mixture combining 60 forward primers for TCR Vbeta segments and 13 reverse primers for TCR Jbeta segments was used. TCRdb took over this immuneACCESS table, retaining in-frame rearrangements with V and J assigned. Such tables are incomplete; in checked studies, under half of the missing clones stem from an unresolved V gene, and the remainder is unexplained. This sample comprises 90,000 to 110,000 clones, 80% to 85% of them detected only once. Of the sample, roughly 6.9% falls within the top ten clones. Material for sequencing was PBMCs. These TCRs come from a man younger than 45 in good health and CMV-seropositive.

The CDR3 reads CAITIRQGETQYF. For the CDR3, the DNA is TGTGCCATCACCATCCGGCAGGGGGAGACCCAGTACTTC. V and J are TRBV10-3 and TRBJ2-5; weak D call: TRBD1 (6 bases). V was shortened by 7 bases and J by 5 bases, with 14 bases between the two germline ends. Per the germline V gene, CDR1 is ENHRY and CDR2 is SYGVKD. The CDR3 runs to 13 residues.

The V call is TRBV5-1, the J call TRBJ1-2, with D possibly being TRBD1 (5 bases). Trimming stripped 2 bases from V and 4 bases from J, with 18 bases between. The length of the CDR3 is 16 residues. Germline CDR1 and CDR2: SGHRS and YFSETQ. This chain's CDR3 is CASSLQTVDSLYGYTF. The CDR3 DNA reads TGCGCCAGCAGCTTACAAACCGTCGACAGTCTCTATGGCTACACCTTC.

The chain uses TRBV29-1 and TRBJ2-5, with a possible D match to TRBD2 (7 bases). V shed 6 bases and J shed 5 bases, with 16 bases lying between them. Germline loops: CDR1 SQVTM, CDR2 ANQGSEA. The CDR3 covers 13 residues. The CDR3 nucleotides read TGCAGCGTACCTCGGGGGGCCTGGGAGACCCAGTACTTC. Protein product: CSVPRGAWETQYF.

This clone was seen a few times. The V call is TRBV25-1, the J call TRBJ2-3; 13 bases align to TRBD2. V lost 5 bases, J lost 6 bases, and 8 bases stayed unmatched. The CDR3 totals 16 residues. CDR1 MGHDK and CDR2 SYGVNS come from the germline V gene. The CDR3 DNA reads TGTGCCAGCAGTATCCAAGGACTAGCGGGGGCGGATACGCAGTATTTT. Residues: CASSIQGLAGADTQYF.

V and J are TRBV6-1 and TRBJ2-5; TRBD2 agrees at 11 bases. The junction had 11 bases not matched to a gene; V was cut back by 1 base and J by 4 bases. Germline V gives CDR1 MNHNS, CDR2 SASEGT. This CDR3 region has 18 residues. This CDR3 reads CASSEGLVAGGRGETQYF. The CDR3 DNA is TGTGCCAGCAGTGAAGGGTTGGTAGCGGGGGGGCGGGGAGAGACCCAGTACTTC.

The CDR3 sequence is CASSQEKQGAGAQYF. The CDR3 DNA is TGCGCCAGCAGCCAAGAGAAACAGGGTGCGGGGGCCCAGTACTTC. This sequence joins TRBV4-3 and TRBJ2-5; D is possibly TRBD2 (7 bases). Germline V gene lookup returns CDR1 LGHNA and CDR2 YSLEER. V was cut by 0 bases and J by 9 bases, with 17 bases left in between. This CDR3 contains 15 residues.

The chain combines TRBV2 with TRBJ2-3; unclear D gene. The germline V gene has CDR1 SNHLY and CDR2 FYNNEI. The CDR3 runs 14 residues. V was pared by 4 bases and J by 0 bases, with 8 bases between. Written as DNA, the CDR3 is TGTGCCAGCAGTGTGTGGGCTAGCACAGATACGCAGTATTTT. It encodes CASSVWASTDTQYF.

The V and J genes are TRBV7-6 and TRBJ1-5; 7 bases map to TRBD1. This CDR3 is built from 15 residues. Unmatched junction bases numbered 1, after V lost 2 bases and J lost 0 bases. Per the germline V gene, CDR1 is SGHVS and CDR2 is FNYEAQ. The CDR3 DNA reads as TGTGCCAGCAGCTTACAGGGGGGTAGCAATCAGCCCCAGCATTTT. Translation: CASSLQGGSNQPQHF. The entire variable domain, with the rest obtained from reference TRBV7-6 and TRBJ1-5, is as follows: GAGVSQSPRYKVTKRGQDVALRCDPISGHVSLYWYRQALGQGPEFLTYFNYEAQQDKSGLPNDRFSAERPEGSISTLTIQRTEQRDSAMYRCASSLQGGSNQPQHFGDGTRLSIL.

This clone has only a few counts. The chain recombines TRBV5-5 with TRBJ2-7; D uncertain. The ends were cut back, 6 bases at V and 4 bases at J, with 8 bases in the middle. This CDR3 is built from 11 residues. In germline, CDR1 is SGHKS, CDR2 YYEKEE (reference sequence). CDR3 sequence reads: CASTRNYEQYF. The CDR3 DNA follows: TGTGCCAGCACGCGGAATTACGAGCAGTACTTC.

J is TRBJ2-5 and V is TRBV14, with 8 bases aligning to TRBD1. CDR1 SGHDN and CDR2 FVKESK come from the germline V gene. The trim removed 2 bases at V and 5 bases at J, leaving 13 bases unmatched. CDR3 size: 17 residues. The CDR3 nucleotides are TGTGCCAGCAGCCAACGGCAGGGGGCGCCTTCGGAGGAGACCCAGTACTTC. This sequence encodes CASSQRQGAPSEETQYF. Full variable domain (outside the CDR3, taken from reference TRBV14 and TRBJ2-5): EAGVTQFPSHSVIEKGQTVTLRCDPISGHDNLYWYRRVMGKEIKFLLHFVKESKQDESGMPNNRFLAERTGGTYSTLKVQPAELEDSGVYFCASSQRQGAPSEETQYFGPGTRLLVL.

The chain combines TRBV5-5 with TRBJ1-6, with TRBD1 matching 12 bases. Trimming took 0 bases from V and 9 from J; bases not matched to a gene: 7. Per the germline V gene, CDR1 is SGHKS and CDR2 is YYEKEE (reference sequence). The CDR3 has 17 residues. CDR3 protein: CASSLAPGQGAGSPLHF. Written as DNA, the CDR3 is TGTGCCAGCAGCTTGGCTCCGGGACAGGGGGCAGGTTCACCCCTCCACTTT.

To note about this clone: The sample carries other DNA sequences with the same CDR3. The rearrangement uses TRBV6-1 and TRBJ2-1; 8 bases match TRBD2. The CDR3 has 14 amino acids. Germline lookup yields CDR1 MNHNS and CDR2 SASEGT. With V trimmed by 7 bases and J by 5 bases, 7 bases remained unmatched. The CDR3 DNA follows: TGTGCCAGCATCTCCGGGGGGGCGCACAATGAGCAGTTCTTC. Translation: CASISGGAHNEQFF.

In its sample, this clone was seen once. The chain combines TRBV18 with TRBJ1-1; 7 bases agree with TRBD1. The CDR3 totals 14 residues. Germline V gives CDR1 KGHSH, CDR2 LQKENI. V dropped 6 bases and J dropped 2; count of bases not matched to a gene: 6. The CDR3 is CASSTQGLNTEAFF. Here the CDR3 DNA reads TGTGCCAGCTCCACACAGGGGCTAAACACTGAAGCTTTCTTT. Full variable domain (rest looked up from reference TRBV18 and TRBJ1-1): NAGVMQNPRHLVRRRGQEARLRCSPMKGHSHVYWYRQLPEEGLKFMVYLQKENIIDESGMPKERFSAEFPKEGPSILRIQQVVRGDSAAYFCASSTQGLNTEAFFGQGTRLTVV.

The chain recombines TRBV5-4 with TRBJ1-2; weak D call: TRBD1 (5 bases). Trimming cost V 0 bases and J 8 bases, with 14 bases left between them. Germline V gene data show CDR1 as SGHNT and CDR2 as YYREEE (reference sequence). CDR3 length: 14 residues. DNA for the CDR3: TGTGCCAGCAGCTTGGAGGGGCTCGGAGGGGGCTACACCTTC. Encoded protein: CASSLEGLGGGYTF.

The chain joins TRBV7-9 to TRBJ2-7, with D possibly being TRBD1 (5 bases). The CDR3 totals 15 residues. Germline assignment: CDR1 SEHNR and CDR2 FQNEAQ (reference sequence). With 0 bases removed from V and 2 bases from J, the gap between germline ends came to 11 bases. The CDR3 reads CASSLAYRPPYEQYF. For the CDR3, the DNA is TGTGCCAGCAGCTTAGCGTACAGGCCGCCCTACGAGCAGTACTTC.

The CDR3 loop is CASSPPSTRGTDTQYF. CDR3 coding DNA: TGTGCCAGCTCACCACCGTCGACGCGGGGCACAGATACGCAGTATTTT. The chain has TRBV18 and TRBJ2-3; possibly TRBD2 for D (5 bases). The germline CDR1 and CDR2 sequences are KGHSH and LQKENI. Trimming pared 0 bases from V and 1 base from J, leaving 11 bases between. CDR3 length: 16 residues.

This clone has a single count. The genes are TRBV12-5 and TRBJ2-1, with TRBD2 as a possible D gene (6 bases). This CDR3 spans 22 amino acids. Trimming left V 0 bases short and J 0 bases short, with 27 bases between. Germline assignment: CDR1 LGHNT and CDR2 FRNRAP. CDR3 residues: CASGLVQVQGLLALSSYNEQFF. The CDR3 nucleotides are TGTGCTAGTGGTTTGGTACAAGTTCAGGGACTGCTAGCGCTTTCCTCCTACAATGAGCAGTTCTTC.

The chain recombines TRBV30 with TRBJ2-5, with TRBD1 as a possible D gene (6 bases). The end of the DNA is better explained by TRBJ2-7, so the J call may be wrong. The CDR3 spans 13 residues. The germline V gene has CDR1 GTSNPN and CDR2 SVGIG (reference sequence). CDR3 amino acids: CAWSDRDGYEQYF. Here the CDR3 DNA reads TGTGCCTGGAGTGACAGGGACGGCTACGAGCAGTACTTC.

V and J are TRBV7-6 and TRBJ2-7, with a tentative D call TRBD2 (6 bases). The CDR3 has 16 residues. Between the trimmed V and J ends, which lost 6 bases and 0 bases, there was a span of 18 bases. The germline CDR1 and CDR2 sequences are SGHVS and FNYEAQ. The CDR3 here is CASSPEGGASSYEQYF. The CDR3 DNA sequence: TGTGCCAGCAGTCCGGAGGGCGGGGCAAGCTCCTACGAGCAGTACTTC.